This is a list of T cell receptor beta chains from one sample in a study of OX40 agonist ivuxolimab in advanced cancers. Sequencing used immunoSEQ multiplex PCR; TCRdb keeps in-frame clones, though not all of them. The sample shows tens of thousands of clones, under 90% of them seen only once. Sample: CD4+ or CD8+ T cells sorted from blood, taken in a trial of the OX40 agonist ivuxolimab. These receptors were taken from an adult with an advanced solid tumor such as melanoma, head and neck, liver or kidney cancer. Each CDR3 is given with its conserved first and last residue. The order of the fields is J gene, clone size, D gene, V gene, CDR3 protein, CDR3 DNA. D genes are given only for firm matches. Some rows have no size entry. The others give once, few or many, or a class for an expanded clone.

TRBJ2-5 | once | NA | TRBV9 | CASSARTTRETQYF | TGTGCCAGCAGCGCCAGGACTACCCGGGAGACCCAGTACTTC
TRBJ2-2 | NA | NA | TRBV5-4 | CASSSIQGRTGELFF | TGTGCCAGCAGCTCCATACAGGGTCGCACCGGGGAGCTGTTTTTT
TRBJ2-6 | NA | NA | TRBV10-3 | CAISEAASGANVLTF | TGTGCCATCAGTGAAGCAGCCTCTGGGGCCAACGTCCTGACTTTC
TRBJ2-1 | once | NA | TRBV18 | CASSPRRTDNEQFF | TGTGCCAGCTCACCACGGAGGACGGACAATGAGCAGTTCTTC
TRBJ1-2 | NA | NA | TRBV28 | CASSLREFRSGYTF | TGTGCCAGCAGTTTGAGGGAATTCAGGAGTGGCTACACCTTC
TRBJ2-7 | NA | NA | TRBV6-5 | CASSQTGTSSYEQYF | TGTGCCAGCAGCCAGACAGGGACTAGCTCCTACGAGCAGTACTTC
TRBJ2-1 | NA | TRBD1 | TRBV9 | CASSETGGHLSSYNEQFF | TGTGCCAGCAGCGAGACAGGGGGCCACCTAAGCTCCTACAATGAGCAGTTCTTC
TRBJ1-3 | once | TRBD1 | TRBV6-5 | CASRTTGTSGNTIYF | TGTGCCAGCAGGACGACAGGGACGTCTGGAAACACCATATATTTT
TRBJ1-1 | NA | NA | TRBV11-2 | CASSLDRTEAFF | TGTGCCAGCAGCTTAGATCGGACTGAAGCTTTCTTT
TRBJ1-3 | few | TRBD1 | TRBV14 | CASSQRGGFNTIYF | TGTGCCAGCAGCCAAAGAGGGGGCTTCAACACCATATATTTT
TRBJ1-2 | once | NA | TRBV7-2 | CASSRGGGNYGYTF | TGTGCCAGCAGCCGAGGGGGGGGAAACTATGGCTACACCTTC
TRBJ2-1 | NA | TRBD2 | TRBV11-2 | CASSLVTSGLEQFF | TGTGCCAGCAGCTTAGTGACTAGCGGGTTGGAGCAGTTCTTC
TRBJ1-2 | few | NA | TRBV5-4 | CASSSLAGVGGYTF | TGTGCCAGCAGCTCACTGGCAGGGGTGGGTGGCTACACCTTC
TRBJ1-2 | NA | TRBD1 | TRBV7-2 | CASSLPSDRGRANGYTF | TGTGCCAGCAGCTTACCATCGGACAGGGGGCGGGCAAATGGCTACACCTTC
TRBJ1-2 | NA | NA | TRBV27 | CASSLWAGRAGNYGYTF | TGTGCCAGCAGTTTATGGGCAGGGAGGGCCGGTAACTATGGCTACACCTTC
TRBJ1-1 | NA | NA | TRBV11-2 | CASSQVRDTEAFF | TGTGCCAGCAGCCAGGTACGAGACACTGAAGCTTTCTTT
TRBJ2-5 | NA | NA | TRBV20-1 | CSGTFQETQYF | TGCAGTGGGACTTTCCAAGAGACCCAGTACTTC
TRBJ2-3 | once | NA | TRBV7-9 | CASSLLGDTQYF | TGTGCCAGCAGCTTATTGGGAGATACGCAGTATTTT